The T cell receptor beta chain under discussion was sequenced for a study of PD-1 blockade in classical Hodgkin lymphoma. Relapses following autologous stem cell transplantation were seen in all patients, with brentuximab vedotin exposure varying. Germline lookup yields CDR1 SGHRS and CDR2 YFSETQ. Trimming removed 0 bases from V and 5 bases from J, with 8 bases in between. The CDR3 length is 13 residues. Generated by immunoSEQ multiplex PCR, the TCRdb table keeps only in-frame clones and is missing some. Seen here are 25,000 to 30,000 clones, about 76% observed once, and the top ten hold about 3.3%. This chain connects TRBV5-1 to TRBJ2-5, with D maybe TRBD2 (5 bases). Sequenced material: peripheral blood mononuclear cells (PBMCs), taken before the second cycle of nivolumab. This receptor was taken from a human donor with classical Hodgkin lymphoma. CDR3 nucleotides: TGCGCCAGCAGCTTGGCGCCGGGGGAGACCCAGTACTTC. Protein product: CASSLAPGETQYF.